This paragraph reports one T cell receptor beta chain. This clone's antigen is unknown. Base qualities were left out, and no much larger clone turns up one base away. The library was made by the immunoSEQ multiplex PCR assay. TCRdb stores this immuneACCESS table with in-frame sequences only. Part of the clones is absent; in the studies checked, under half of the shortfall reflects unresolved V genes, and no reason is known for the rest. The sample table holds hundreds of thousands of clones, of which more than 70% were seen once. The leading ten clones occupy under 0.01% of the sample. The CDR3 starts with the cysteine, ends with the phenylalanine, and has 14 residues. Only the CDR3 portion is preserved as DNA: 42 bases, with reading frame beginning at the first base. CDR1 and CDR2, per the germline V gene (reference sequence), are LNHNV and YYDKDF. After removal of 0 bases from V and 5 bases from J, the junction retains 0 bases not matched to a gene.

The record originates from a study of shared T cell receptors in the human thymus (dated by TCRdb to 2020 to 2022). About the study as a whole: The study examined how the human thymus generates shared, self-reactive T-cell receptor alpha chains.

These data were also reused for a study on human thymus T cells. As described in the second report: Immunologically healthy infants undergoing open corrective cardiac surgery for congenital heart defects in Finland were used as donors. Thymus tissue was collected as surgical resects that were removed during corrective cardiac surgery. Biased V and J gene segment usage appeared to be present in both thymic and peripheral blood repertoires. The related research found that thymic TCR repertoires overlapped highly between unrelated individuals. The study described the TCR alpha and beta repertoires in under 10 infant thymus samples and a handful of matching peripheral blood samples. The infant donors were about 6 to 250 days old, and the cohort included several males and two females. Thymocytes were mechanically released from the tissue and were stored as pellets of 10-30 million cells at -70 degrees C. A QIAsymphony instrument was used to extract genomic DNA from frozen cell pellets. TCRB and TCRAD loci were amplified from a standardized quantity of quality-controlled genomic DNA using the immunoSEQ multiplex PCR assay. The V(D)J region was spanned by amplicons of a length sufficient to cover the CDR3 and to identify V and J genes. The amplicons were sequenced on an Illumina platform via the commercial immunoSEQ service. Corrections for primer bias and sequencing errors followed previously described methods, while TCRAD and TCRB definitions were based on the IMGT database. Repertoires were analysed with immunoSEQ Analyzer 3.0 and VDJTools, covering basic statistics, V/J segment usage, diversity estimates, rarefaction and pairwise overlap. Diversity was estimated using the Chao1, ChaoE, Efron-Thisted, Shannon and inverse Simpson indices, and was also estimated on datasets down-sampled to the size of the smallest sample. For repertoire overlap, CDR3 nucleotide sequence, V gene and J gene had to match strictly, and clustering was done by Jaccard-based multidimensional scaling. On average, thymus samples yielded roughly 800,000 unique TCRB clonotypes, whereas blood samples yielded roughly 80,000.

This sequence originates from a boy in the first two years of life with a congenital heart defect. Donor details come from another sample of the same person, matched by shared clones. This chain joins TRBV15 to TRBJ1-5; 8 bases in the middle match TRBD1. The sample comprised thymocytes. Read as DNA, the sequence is TGTGCCACCAGCAGAGACAGGGGGCATCAGCCCCAGCATTTT. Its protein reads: CATSRDRGHQPQHF.